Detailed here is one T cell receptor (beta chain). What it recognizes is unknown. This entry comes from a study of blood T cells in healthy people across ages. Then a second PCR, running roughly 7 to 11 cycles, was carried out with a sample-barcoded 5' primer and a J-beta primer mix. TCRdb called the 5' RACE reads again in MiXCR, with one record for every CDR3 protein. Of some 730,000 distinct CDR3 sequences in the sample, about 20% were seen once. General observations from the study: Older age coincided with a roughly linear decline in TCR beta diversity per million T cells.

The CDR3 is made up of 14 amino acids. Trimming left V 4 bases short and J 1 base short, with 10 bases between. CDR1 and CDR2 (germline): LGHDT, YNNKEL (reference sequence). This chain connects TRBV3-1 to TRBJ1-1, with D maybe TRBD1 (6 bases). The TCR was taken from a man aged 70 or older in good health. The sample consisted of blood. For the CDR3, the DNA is TGTGCCAGCAGCCCAGTGGACAGGAACACTGAAGCTTTCTTT. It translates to CASSPVDRNTEAFF. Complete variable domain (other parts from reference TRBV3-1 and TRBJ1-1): DTAVSQTPKYLVTQMGNDKSIKCEQNLGHDTMYWYKQDSKKFLKIMFSYNNKELIINETVPNRFSPKSPDKAHLNLHINSLELGDSAVYFCASSPVDRNTEAFFGQGTRLTVV.